Listed below are T cell receptor beta chains from one sample, sequenced in a study of T cell responses to AZD1222 COVID-19 vaccine. Generated by immunoSEQ multiplex PCR, the TCRdb table keeps only in-frame clones and is missing some. Altogether about 100,000 clones are present, more than 75% being singletons, with the ten largest covering roughly 10%. The input for sequencing was peripheral blood, taken 28 days after the second AZD1222 dose. These receptors all stem from an adult who received the AZD1222 COVID-19 vaccine. The CDR3 runs from the conserved cysteine through the conserved F or W. A D gene is named only where the DNA matches it firmly. Expanded clones get a size class; other rows say once, few or many, or leave the size out.

abundance | d_gene | j_gene | v_gene | CDR3aa | CDR3nt
NA | NA | TRBJ2-7 | TRBV5-1 | CASSLGTDSYEQYF | TGCGCCAGCAGCTTGGGGACAGATTCCTACGAGCAGTACTTC
NA | TRBD1 | TRBJ1-1 | TRBV7-2 | CASSARDRRSGTEAFF | TGTGCCAGCAGCGCTAGGGACAGGCGGTCGGGCACTGAAGCTTTCTTT
NA | TRBD2 | TRBJ2-1 | TRBV4-2 | CASSQGASGSDEQFF | TGTGCCAGCAGCCAAGGAGCTAGCGGGAGCGATGAGCAGTTCTTC
NA | TRBD2 | TRBJ2-7 | TRBV10-3 | CAIMSGGGRASYEQYF | TGTGCCATCATGAGCGGGGGCGGCAGGGCATCCTACGAGCAGTACTTC
NA | NA | TRBJ1-5 | TRBV3-1/TRBV3-2 | CASSQDGTQPQHF | TGTGCCAGCAGCCAAGATGGTACGCAGCCCCAGCATTTT
NA | NA | TRBJ1-2 | TRBV9 | CASSVGGGTFGYTF | TGTGCCAGCAGCGTAGGAGGGGGAACCTTTGGCTACACCTTC
few | TRBD1 | TRBJ2-2 | TRBV24-1 | CATSDAGTANTGELFF | TGTGCCACCAGTGACGCCGGGACAGCGAACACCGGGGAGCTGTTTTTT
NA | NA | TRBJ2-2 | TRBV12-2 | CASRLVTARGGGELFF | TGTGCAAGTCGCTTAGTGACAGCGCGGGGTGGCGGGGAGCTGTTTTTT
NA | NA | TRBJ2-7 | TRBV5-8 | CASSLEGVRDLDEQYF | TGTGCCAGCAGCTTGGAGGGGGTGAGGGACTTGGACGAGCAGTACTTC
NA | NA | TRBJ2-1 | TRBV10-2 | CASSVTGPAIGQFF | TGCGCCAGCAGTGTCACGGGCCCCGCAATCGGGCAGTTCTTC
few | TRBD2 | TRBJ2-1 | TRBV30 | CAWSVAGGPITYNEQFF | TGTGCCTGGAGTGTAGCGGGAGGGCCGATCACCTACAATGAGCAGTTCTTC
NA | TRBD1 | TRBJ2-7 | TRBV30 | CAWSGGFMDRGSSYEQYF | TGTGCCTGGAGTGGCGGTTTTATGGACAGGGGCAGCTCCTACGAGCAGTACTTC
NA | NA | TRBJ2-5 | TRBV15 | CATSRDLPGEGQETQYF | TGTGCCACCAGCAGAGATTTACCGGGAGAAGGGCAAGAGACCCAGTACTTC
once | TRBD1 | TRBJ2-7 | TRBV18 | CASSPGIQGTGQEQYF | TGTGCCAGCTCACCAGGAATACAAGGGACAGGGCAAGAGCAGTACTTC
NA | TRBD1 | TRBJ2-7 | TRBV4-1 | CASSQPGTGEVEQYF | TGCGCCAGCAGCCAACCGGGGACAGGGGAAGTCGAGCAGTACTTC
few | TRBD1 | TRBJ1-4 | TRBV28 | CASRDQGAEEKLFF | TGTGCCAGCAGGGACCAGGGGGCTGAAGAAAAACTGTTTTTT
NA | NA | TRBJ1-3 | TRBV27 | CASSSLTVSGNTIYF | TGTGCCAGCAGTTCCTTGACAGTTTCTGGAAACACCATATATTTT
NA | TRBD2 | TRBJ2-1 | TRBV7-9 | CASSSPGGNSYNEQFF | TGTGCCAGCAGCTCCCCGGGGGGAAACTCCTACAATGAGCAGTTCTTC
NA | TRBD2 | TRBJ2-1 | TRBV12-3/TRBV12-4 | CASSLLAANEQFF | TGTGCCAGCAGTTTACTAGCGGCCAATGAGCAGTTCTTC
NA | NA | TRBJ2-1 | TRBV6-6 | CASSYSSDEQFF | TGTGCCAGCAGTTACTCCTCCGATGAGCAGTTCTTC
NA | TRBD1 | TRBJ1-1 | TRBV14 | CASSRTGWDTEAFF | TGTGCCAGCAGCCGGACAGGCTGGGACACTGAAGCTTTCTTT
NA | TRBD2 | TRBJ2-1 | TRBV5-1 | CASSLEAGVWDEQFF | TGCGCCAGCAGCTTGGAGGCGGGAGTATGGGATGAGCAGTTCTTC
NA | NA | TRBJ1-2 | TRBV28 | CASSRRDTALYGYTF | TGTGCCAGCAGCCGCCGGGACACGGCCCTCTATGGCTACACCTTC
NA | NA | TRBJ2-7 | TRBV19 | CASSIEAGAYEQYF | TGTGCCAGTAGTATAGAGGCAGGGGCCTACGAGCAGTACTTC
NA | TRBD2 | TRBJ2-3 | TRBV11-1 | CASSFAGGTDTQYF | TGTGCCAGCAGCTTCGCGGGGGGCACAGATACGCAGTATTTT